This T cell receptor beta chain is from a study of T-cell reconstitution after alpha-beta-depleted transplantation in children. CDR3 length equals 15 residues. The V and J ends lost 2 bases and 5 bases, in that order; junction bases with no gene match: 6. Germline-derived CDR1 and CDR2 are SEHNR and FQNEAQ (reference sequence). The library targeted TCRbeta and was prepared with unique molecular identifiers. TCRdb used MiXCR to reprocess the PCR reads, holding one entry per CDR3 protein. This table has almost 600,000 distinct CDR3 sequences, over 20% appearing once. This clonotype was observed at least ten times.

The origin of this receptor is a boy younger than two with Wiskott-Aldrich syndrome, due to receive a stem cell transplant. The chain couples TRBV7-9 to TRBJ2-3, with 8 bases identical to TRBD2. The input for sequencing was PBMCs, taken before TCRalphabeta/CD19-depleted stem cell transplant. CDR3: CASSLSGGSIDTQYF. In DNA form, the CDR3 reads TGTGCCAGCAGCTTATCGGGAGGGTCTATAGATACGCAGTATTTT. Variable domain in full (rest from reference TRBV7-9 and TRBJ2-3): DTGVSQNPRHKITKRGQNVTFRCDPISEHNRLYWYRQTLGQGPEFLTYFQNEAQLEKSRLLSDRFSAERPKGSFSTLEIQRTEQGDSAMYLCASSLSGGSIDTQYFGPGTRLTVL.